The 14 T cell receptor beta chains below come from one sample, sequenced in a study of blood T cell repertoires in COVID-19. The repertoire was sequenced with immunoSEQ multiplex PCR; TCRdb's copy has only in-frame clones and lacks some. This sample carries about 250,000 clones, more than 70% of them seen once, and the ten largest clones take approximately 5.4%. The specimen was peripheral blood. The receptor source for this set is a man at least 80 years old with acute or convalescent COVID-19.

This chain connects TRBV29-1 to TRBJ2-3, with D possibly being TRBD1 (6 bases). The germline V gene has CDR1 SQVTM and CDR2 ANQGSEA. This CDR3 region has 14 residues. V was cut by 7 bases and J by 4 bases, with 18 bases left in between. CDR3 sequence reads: CSAARGYAPDTQYF. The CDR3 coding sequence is TGCAGCGCCGCAAGGGGGTATGCTCCAGATACGCAGTATTTT.

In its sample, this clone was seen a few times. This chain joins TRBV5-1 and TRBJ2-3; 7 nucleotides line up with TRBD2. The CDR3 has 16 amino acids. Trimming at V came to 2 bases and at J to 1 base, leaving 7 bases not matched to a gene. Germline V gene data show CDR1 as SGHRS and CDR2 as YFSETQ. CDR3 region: CASSFGGGSGTDTQYF. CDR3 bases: TGCGCCAGCAGCTTTGGCGGGGGAAGTGGCACAGATACGCAGTATTTT.

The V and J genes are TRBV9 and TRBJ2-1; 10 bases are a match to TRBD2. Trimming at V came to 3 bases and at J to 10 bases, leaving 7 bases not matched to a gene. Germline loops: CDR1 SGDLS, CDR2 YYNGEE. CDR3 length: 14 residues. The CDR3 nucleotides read TGTGCCAGCAGCGGGACTAGCGGCTCACCGGAGCAGTTCTTC. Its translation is CASSGTSGSPEQFF.

The CDR3 bases are TGTGCCAGCAGTGATGGTAAGGGGCTTGCTGGGGCCAACGTCCTGACTTTC. Its protein is CASSDGKGLAGANVLTF. The gene calls are TRBV6-1 and TRBJ2-6, with D perhaps TRBD1 (5 bases). The V end was cut by 3 bases, the J end by 2 bases, with 14 bases between. Germline V gene data show CDR1 as MNHNS and CDR2 as SASEGT. CDR3 length: 17 residues.

In DNA form, the CDR3 reads TGTGCCAGCAGTTTATCAGGAATCAATGAGCAGTTCTTC. It specifies CASSLSGINEQFF. This chain links TRBV28 with TRBJ2-1; D gene ambiguous. The CDR3 length is 13 residues. Looked up from germline, CDR1 is MDHEN and CDR2 is SYDVKM. V was pared by 1 base and J by 6 bases, with 7 bases between.

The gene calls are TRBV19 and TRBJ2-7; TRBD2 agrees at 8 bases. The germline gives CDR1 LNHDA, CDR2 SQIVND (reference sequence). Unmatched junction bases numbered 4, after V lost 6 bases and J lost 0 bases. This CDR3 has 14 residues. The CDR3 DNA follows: TGTGCCAGTAGCCTCGGGAGGGCCTCCTACGAGCAGTACTTC. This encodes CASSLGRASYEQYF.

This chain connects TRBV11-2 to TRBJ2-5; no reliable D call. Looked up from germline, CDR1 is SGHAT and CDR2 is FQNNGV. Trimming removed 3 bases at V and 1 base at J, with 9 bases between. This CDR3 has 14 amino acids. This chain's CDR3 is CASSLGTVQETQYF. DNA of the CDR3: TGTGCCAGCAGCTTGGGCACTGTCCAAGAGACCCAGTACTTC.

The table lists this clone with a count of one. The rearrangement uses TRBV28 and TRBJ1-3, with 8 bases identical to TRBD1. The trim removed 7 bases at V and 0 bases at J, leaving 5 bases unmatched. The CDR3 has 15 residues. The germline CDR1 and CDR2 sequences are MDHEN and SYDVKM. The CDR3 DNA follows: TGTGCCAGCAACACAGGGGGACCCTCTGGAAACACCATATATTTT. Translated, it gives CASNTGGPSGNTIYF.

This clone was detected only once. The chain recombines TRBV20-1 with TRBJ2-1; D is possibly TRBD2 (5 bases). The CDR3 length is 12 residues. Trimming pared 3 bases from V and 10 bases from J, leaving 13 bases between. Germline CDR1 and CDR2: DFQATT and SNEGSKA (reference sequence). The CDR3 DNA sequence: TGCAGTGCTAGTGTACTCGGGAACGAGCAGTTCTTC. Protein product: CSASVLGNEQFF.

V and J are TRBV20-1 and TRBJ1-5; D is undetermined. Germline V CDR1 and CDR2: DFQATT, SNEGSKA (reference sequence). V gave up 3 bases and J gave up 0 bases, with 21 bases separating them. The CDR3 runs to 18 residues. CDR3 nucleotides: TGCAGTGCTAGTAACGAGGTAGGAGCAACCTATAGCAATCAGCCCCAGCATTTT. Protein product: CSASNEVGATYSNQPQHF.

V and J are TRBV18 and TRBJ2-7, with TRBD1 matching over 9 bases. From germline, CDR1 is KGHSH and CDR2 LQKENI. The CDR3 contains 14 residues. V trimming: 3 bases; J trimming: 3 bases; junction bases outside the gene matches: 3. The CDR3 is CASSPTGGDYEQYF. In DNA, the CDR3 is TGTGCCAGCTCACCGACAGGGGGGGACTACGAGCAGTACTTC.

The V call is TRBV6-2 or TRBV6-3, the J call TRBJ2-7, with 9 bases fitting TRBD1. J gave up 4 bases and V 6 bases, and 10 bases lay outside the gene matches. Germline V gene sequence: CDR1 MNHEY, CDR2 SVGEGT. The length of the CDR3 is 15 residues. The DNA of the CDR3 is TGTGCCAGCAGCCTAACCGGGACAGGGATTTACGAGCAGTACTTC. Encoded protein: CASSLTGTGIYEQYF.

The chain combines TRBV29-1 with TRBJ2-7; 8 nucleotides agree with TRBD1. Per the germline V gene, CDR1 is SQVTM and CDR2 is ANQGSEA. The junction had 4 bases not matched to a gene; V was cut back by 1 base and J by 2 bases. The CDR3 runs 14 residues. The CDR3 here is CSVEGTGNPYEQYF. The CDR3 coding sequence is TGCAGCGTTGAAGGGACAGGGAACCCCTACGAGCAGTACTTC.

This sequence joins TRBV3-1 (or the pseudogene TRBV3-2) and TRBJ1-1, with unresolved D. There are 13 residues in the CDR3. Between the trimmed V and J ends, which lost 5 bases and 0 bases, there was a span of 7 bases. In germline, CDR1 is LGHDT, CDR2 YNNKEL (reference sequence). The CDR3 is CASSGGLNTEAFF. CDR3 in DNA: TGTGCCAGCAGCGGTGGCCTGAACACTGAAGCTTTCTTT.